The following is a T cell receptor beta chain sequence with its context. Its specificity is not known. These data come from a study of CD8+CD57+ T cells in acquired aplastic anemia. Study-level results: Patients and controls shared approximately 30 CD8+ CDR3 sequences, highly expressed in patients.

Profiles of TCR beta VDJ and CDR3 were generated from a genomic DNA template. Using its own MiXCR run on the reads, TCRdb lists one record per CDR3 protein. The sample holds about 160,000 distinct CDR3 sequences; about 48% are singletons and the top ten take more than 30%. The ends lost 5 bases at V and 5 bases at J; junction bases unmatched: 1. CDR3 length: 13 residues. Per the germline V gene, CDR1 is SNHLY and CDR2 is FYNNEI. In patients chosen for sequencing, flow cytometry had shown CD8+CD57+ cell expansion. This clonotype originated in a human donor with aplastic anemia. The sequenced sample consisted of sorted CD4+, CD8+, or CD8+CD57+ T cells (not recorded which) from PBMCs. The V and J genes are TRBV2 and TRBJ2-5, with 11 bases identical to TRBD1. The CDR3 loop is CASSWTGGETQYF. The CDR3 coding sequence is TGTGCCAGCAGTTGGACAGGGGGCGAGACCCAGTACTTC.